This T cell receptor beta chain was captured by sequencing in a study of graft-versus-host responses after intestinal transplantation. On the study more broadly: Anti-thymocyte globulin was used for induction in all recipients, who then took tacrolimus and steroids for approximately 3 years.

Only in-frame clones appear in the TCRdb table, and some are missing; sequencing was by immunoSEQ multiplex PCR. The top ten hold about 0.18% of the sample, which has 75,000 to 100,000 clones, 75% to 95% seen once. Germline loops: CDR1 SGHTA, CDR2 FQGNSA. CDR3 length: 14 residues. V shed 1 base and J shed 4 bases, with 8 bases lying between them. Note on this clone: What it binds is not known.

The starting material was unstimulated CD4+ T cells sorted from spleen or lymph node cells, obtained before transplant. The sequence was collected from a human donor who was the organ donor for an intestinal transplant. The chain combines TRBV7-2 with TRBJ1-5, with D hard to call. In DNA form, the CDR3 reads TGTGCCAGCAGCTTAGATCCGGGGAATCAGCCCCAGCATTTT. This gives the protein CASSLDPGNQPQHF.